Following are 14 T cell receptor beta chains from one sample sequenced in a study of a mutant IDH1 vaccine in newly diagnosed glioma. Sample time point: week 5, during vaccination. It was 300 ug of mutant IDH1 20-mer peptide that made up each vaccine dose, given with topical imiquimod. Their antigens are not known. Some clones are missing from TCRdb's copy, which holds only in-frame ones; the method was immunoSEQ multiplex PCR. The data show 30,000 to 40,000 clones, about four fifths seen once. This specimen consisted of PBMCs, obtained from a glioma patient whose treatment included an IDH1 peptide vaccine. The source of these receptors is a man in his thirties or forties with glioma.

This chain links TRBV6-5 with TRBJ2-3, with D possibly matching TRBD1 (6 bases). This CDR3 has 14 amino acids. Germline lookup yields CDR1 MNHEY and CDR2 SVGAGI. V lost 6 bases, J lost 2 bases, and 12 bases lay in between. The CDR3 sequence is CASSWDINTDTQYF. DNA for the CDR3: TGTGCCAGCAGCTGGGACATTAACACAGATACGCAGTATTTT.

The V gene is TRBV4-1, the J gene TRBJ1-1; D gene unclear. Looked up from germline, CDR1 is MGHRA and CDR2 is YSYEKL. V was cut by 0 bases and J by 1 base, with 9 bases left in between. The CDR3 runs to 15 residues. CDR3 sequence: CASSQEGGQNTEAFF. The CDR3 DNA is TGCGCCAGCAGCCAAGAGGGCGGCCAGAACACTGAAGCTTTCTTT.

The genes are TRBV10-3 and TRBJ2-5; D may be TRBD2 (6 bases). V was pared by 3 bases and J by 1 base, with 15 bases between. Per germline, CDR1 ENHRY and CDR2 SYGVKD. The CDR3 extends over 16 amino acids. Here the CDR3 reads CAISDLGSGPQETQYF. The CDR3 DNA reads TGTGCCATCAGTGATTTGGGCAGCGGGCCCCAAGAGACCCAGTACTTC.

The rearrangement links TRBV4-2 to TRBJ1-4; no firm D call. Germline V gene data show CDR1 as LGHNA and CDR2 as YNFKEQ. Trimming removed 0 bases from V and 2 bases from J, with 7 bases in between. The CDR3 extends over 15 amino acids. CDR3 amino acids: CASSQDGRTNEKLFF. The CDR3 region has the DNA TGTGCCAGCAGCCAAGATGGCAGGACTAATGAAAAACTGTTTTTT.

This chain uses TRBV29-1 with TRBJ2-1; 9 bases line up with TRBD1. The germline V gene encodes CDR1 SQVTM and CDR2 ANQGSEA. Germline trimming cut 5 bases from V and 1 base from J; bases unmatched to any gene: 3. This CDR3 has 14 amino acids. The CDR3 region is CSVRDRDSYNEQFF. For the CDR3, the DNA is TGCAGCGTTCGGGACAGGGATTCCTACAATGAGCAGTTCTTC.

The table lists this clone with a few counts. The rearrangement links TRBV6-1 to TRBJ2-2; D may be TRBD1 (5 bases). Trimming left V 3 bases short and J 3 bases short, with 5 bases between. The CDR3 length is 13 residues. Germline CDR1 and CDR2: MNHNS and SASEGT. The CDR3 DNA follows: TGTGCCAGCAGTGACAGGGACACCGGGGAGCTGTTTTTT. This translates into CASSDRDTGELFF.

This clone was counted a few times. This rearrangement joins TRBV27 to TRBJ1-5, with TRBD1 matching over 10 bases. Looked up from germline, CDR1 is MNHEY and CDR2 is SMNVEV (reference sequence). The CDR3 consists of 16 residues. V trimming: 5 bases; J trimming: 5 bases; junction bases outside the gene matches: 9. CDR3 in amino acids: CASSTGQGEGYQPQHF. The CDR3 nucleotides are TGTGCCAGCAGTACCGGACAGGGGGAGGGTTATCAGCCCCAGCATTTT.

The chain's CDR3 is CASSATGTHDEQFF. The CDR3 nucleotides read TGTGCCAGCAGCGCTACCGGGACACACGATGAGCAGTTCTTC. The chain carries TRBV7-2 and TRBJ2-1; tentatively, D is TRBD1 (6 bases). V was cut by 5 bases and J by 8 bases, with 16 bases left in between. Germline-derived CDR1 and CDR2 are SGHTA and FQGNSA. This CDR3 has 14 amino acids.

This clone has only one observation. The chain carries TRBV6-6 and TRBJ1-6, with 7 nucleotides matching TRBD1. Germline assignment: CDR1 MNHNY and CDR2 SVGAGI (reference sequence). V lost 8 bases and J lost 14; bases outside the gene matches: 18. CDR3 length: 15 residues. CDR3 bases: TGTGCCAGCTCCGGGGGGAGGGGGCCCGTCAGGGCCCTCCACTTT. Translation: CASSGGRGPVRALHF.

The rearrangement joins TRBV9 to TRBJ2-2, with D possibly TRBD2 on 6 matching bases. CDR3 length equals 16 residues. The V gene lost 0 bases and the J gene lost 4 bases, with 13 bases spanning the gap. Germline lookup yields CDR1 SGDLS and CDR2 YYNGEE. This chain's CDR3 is CASSVATGGATGELFF. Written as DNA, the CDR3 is TGTGCCAGCAGCGTAGCTACAGGAGGGGCCACCGGGGAGCTGTTTTTT.

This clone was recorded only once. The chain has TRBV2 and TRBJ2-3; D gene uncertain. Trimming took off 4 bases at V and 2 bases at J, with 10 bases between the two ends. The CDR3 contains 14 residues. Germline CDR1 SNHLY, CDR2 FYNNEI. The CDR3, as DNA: TGTGCCAGCAGTGTAATTGGGGACACAGATACGCAGTATTTT. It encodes CASSVIGDTDTQYF.

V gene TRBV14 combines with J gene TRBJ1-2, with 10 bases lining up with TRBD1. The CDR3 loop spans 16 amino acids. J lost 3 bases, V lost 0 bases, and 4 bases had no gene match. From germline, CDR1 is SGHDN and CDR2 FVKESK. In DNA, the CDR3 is TGTGCCAGCAGCCAAGATGGGGGACAGGGGCACTATGGCTACACCTTC. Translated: CASSQDGGQGHYGYTF. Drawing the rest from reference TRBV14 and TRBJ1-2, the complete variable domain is EAGVTQFPSHSVIEKGQTVTLRCDPISGHDNLYWYRRVMGKEIKFLLHFVKESKQDESGMPNNRFLAERTGGTYSTLKVQPAELEDSGVYFCASSQDGGQGHYGYTFGSGTRLTVV.

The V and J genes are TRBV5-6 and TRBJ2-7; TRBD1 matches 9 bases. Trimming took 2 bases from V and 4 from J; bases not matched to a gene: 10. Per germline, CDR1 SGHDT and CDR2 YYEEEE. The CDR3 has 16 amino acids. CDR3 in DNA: TGTGCCAGCAGCTTTTTTACGACAGGGGGTTTTTACGAGCAGTACTTC. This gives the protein CASSFFTTGGFYEQYF. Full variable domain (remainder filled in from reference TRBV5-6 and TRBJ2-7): DAGVTQSPTHLIKTRGQQVTLRCSPKSGHDTVSWYQQALGQGPQFIFQYYEEEERQRGNFPDRFSGHQFPNYSSELNVNALLLGDSALYLCASSFFTTGGFYEQYFGPGTRLTVT.

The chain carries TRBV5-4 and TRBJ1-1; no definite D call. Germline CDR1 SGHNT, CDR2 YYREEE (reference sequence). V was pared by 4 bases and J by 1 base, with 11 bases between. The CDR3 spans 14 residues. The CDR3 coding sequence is TGTGCCAGCAGCCGGGAACTGGGGAACACTGAAGCTTTCTTT. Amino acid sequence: CASSRELGNTEAFF.